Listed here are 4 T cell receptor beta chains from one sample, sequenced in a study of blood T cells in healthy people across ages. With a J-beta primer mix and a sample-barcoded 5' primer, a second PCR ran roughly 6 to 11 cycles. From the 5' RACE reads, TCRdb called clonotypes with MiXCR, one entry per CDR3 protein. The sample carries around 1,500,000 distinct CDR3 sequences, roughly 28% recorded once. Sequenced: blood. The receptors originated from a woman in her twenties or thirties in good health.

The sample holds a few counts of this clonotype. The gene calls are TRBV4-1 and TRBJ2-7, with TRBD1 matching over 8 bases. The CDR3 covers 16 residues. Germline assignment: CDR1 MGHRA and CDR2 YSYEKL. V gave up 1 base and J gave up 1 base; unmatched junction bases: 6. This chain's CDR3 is CASSQAPGQESYEQYF. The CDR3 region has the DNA TGCGCCAGCAGCCAAGCTCCGGGACAGGAATCCTACGAGCAGTACTTC.

In DNA, the CDR3 is TGTGCCAGCAGTGAGGGGGGCGCCGGCAATCAGCCCCAGCATTTT. Translation: CASSEGGAGNQPQHF. The J gene is TRBJ1-5, the V gene TRBV2; D is perhaps TRBD1 (6 bases). V was trimmed by 3 bases and J by 2 bases, leaving 11 bases between them. This CDR3 has 15 amino acids. In germline, CDR1 is SNHLY, CDR2 FYNNEI.

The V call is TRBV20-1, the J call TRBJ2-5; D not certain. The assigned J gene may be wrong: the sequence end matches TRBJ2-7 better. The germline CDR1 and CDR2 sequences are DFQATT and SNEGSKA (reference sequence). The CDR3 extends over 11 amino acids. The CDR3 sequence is CSAKDPSEQYF. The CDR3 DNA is TGCAGTGCCAAGGACCCCTCCGAGCAGTACTTC.

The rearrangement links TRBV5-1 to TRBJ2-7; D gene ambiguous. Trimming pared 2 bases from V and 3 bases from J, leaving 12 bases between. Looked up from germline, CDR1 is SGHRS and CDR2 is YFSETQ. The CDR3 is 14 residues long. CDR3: CASSLQSSFYEQYF. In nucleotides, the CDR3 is TGCGCCAGCAGCTTACAGAGTAGCTTCTACGAGCAGTACTTC. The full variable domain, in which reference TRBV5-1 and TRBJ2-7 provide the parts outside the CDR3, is KAGVTQTPRYLIKTRGQQVTLSCSPISGHRSVSWYQQTPGQGLQFLFEYFSETQRNKGNFPGRFSGRQFSNSRSEMNVSTLELGDSALYLCASSLQSSFYEQYFGPGTRLTVT.